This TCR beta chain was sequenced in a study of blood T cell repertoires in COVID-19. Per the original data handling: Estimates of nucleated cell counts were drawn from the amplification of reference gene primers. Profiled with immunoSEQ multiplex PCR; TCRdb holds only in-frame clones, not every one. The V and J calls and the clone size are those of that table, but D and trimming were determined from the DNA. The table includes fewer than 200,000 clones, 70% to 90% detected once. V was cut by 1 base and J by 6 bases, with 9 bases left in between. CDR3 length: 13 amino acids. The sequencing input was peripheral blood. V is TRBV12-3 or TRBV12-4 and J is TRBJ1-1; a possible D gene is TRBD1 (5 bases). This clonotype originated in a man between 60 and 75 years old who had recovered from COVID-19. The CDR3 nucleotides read TGTGCCAGCAGTTTAGGGCAGGGCCCTGAAGCTTTCTTT. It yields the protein CASSLGQGPEAFF.